These T cell receptor beta chains were read from a single sample in a study of Tregs in tolerant kidney transplant recipients. Data came from immunoSEQ multiplex PCR; TCRdb stores just in-frame clones and leaves some out. The sample has roughly 54,000 clones, more than 70% seen once. Specimen: CD8+ T cells from blood (PBMCs), collected 12 months after the transplant. These receptors originate from a human patient who received a combined kidney and bone marrow transplant. Some T cells here may be from the graft donor. Both conserved end residues are part of each CDR3. Each record gives: D gene, J gene, clone size, V gene, CDR3 DNA, CDR3 protein. D genes are given only for firm matches. Clone size is stated in some rows and not others, as once, few, many or a class when expanded.

d_call: -; j_call: TRBJ1-3; clone_size: -; v_call: TRBV5-6; cdr3_nt: TGTGCCAGCAGCTTAGCGGGCAGGGGAAACACCATATATTTT; cdr3_aa: CASSLAGRGNTIYF
d_call: TRBD2; j_call: TRBJ2-7; clone_size: -; v_call: TRBV13; cdr3_nt: TGTGCCAGCAGCGAGTTCGGGGAGGGCCTTTCCGAGCAGTACTTC; cdr3_aa: CASSEFGEGLSEQYF
d_call: TRBD2; j_call: TRBJ2-5; clone_size: once; v_call: TRBV7-9; cdr3_nt: TGTGCCAGCAGCGAAATACTAGCGGGAGGGCAAGAGACCCAGTACTTC; cdr3_aa: CASSEILAGGQETQYF
d_call: -; j_call: TRBJ1-2; clone_size: -; v_call: TRBV7-9; cdr3_nt: TGTGCCAGCAGTTCCTCGGGGGGCGCCTATGGCTACACCTTC; cdr3_aa: CASSSSGGAYGYTF
d_call: -; j_call: TRBJ2-3; clone_size: -; v_call: TRBV4-3; cdr3_nt: TGCGCCAGCAGCCACACCACCTTGGGGGGAATTGGGGATACGCAGTATTTT; cdr3_aa: CASSHTTLGGIGDTQYF
d_call: -; j_call: TRBJ2-7; clone_size: -; v_call: TRBV28; cdr3_nt: TGTGCCAGCAGCGAACCCAGCTACGAGCAGTACTTC; cdr3_aa: CASSEPSYEQYF
d_call: -; j_call: TRBJ2-7; clone_size: -; v_call: TRBV2; cdr3_nt: TGTGCCAGCAGTTTTACAGAATCCTACGAGCAGTACTTC; cdr3_aa: CASSFTESYEQYF
d_call: TRBD1; j_call: TRBJ2-5; clone_size: few; v_call: TRBV4-2; cdr3_nt: TGTGCCAGCAGCATGGCTGGGGGGACAGGGGAGACCCAGTACTTC; cdr3_aa: CASSMAGGTGETQYF
d_call: -; j_call: TRBJ2-7; clone_size: -; v_call: TRBV9; cdr3_nt: TGTGCCAGCGGCGTAGCTCCTAGCGCTACCTCCTACGAGCAGTACTTC; cdr3_aa: CASGVAPSATSYEQYF
d_call: TRBD2; j_call: TRBJ2-3; clone_size: -; v_call: TRBV10-3; cdr3_nt: TGTGCCATCAGTGGACTAGCGGGGATCACAGATACGCAGTATTTT; cdr3_aa: CAISGLAGITDTQYF
d_call: TRBD2; j_call: TRBJ2-3; clone_size: -; v_call: TRBV19; cdr3_nt: TGTGCCAGTAGTTCAGCGGGGGGCACAGATACGCAGTATTTT; cdr3_aa: CASSSAGGTDTQYF
d_call: TRBD1; j_call: TRBJ2-3; clone_size: once; v_call: TRBV15; cdr3_nt: TGTGCCACCAGCAGATCCGTGACAGGGGGCACAGATACGCAGTATTTT; cdr3_aa: CATSRSVTGGTDTQYF
d_call: -; j_call: TRBJ2-1; clone_size: -; v_call: TRBV19; cdr3_nt: TGTGCCAGTCAGTGGGGCGCTTACAATGAGCAGTTCTTC; cdr3_aa: CASQWGAYNEQFF
d_call: TRBD1; j_call: TRBJ1-5; clone_size: -; v_call: TRBV28; cdr3_nt: TGTGCCAGCAGTTCCGGACAGGGGGTTTTCTATAATCAGCCCCAGCATTTT; cdr3_aa: CASSSGQGVFYNQPQHF
d_call: -; j_call: TRBJ2-7; clone_size: few; v_call: TRBV11-2; cdr3_nt: TGTGCCAGCAGCTCCGGGATGGGTGAAGGGTACGAGCAGTACTTC; cdr3_aa: CASSSGMGEGYEQYF
d_call: TRBD2; j_call: TRBJ2-7; clone_size: -; v_call: TRBV5-1; cdr3_nt: TGCGCCAGCAGCTCCGGGACTAGCGGGGACGAGCAGTACTTC; cdr3_aa: CASSSGTSGDEQYF
d_call: TRBD1; j_call: TRBJ2-7; clone_size: -; v_call: TRBV5-1; cdr3_nt: TGCGCCAGCAGCTACAGGACAGGGGACGAGCAGTACTTC; cdr3_aa: CASSYRTGDEQYF
d_call: TRBD1; j_call: TRBJ2-7; clone_size: -; v_call: TRBV19; cdr3_nt: TGTGCCAGTAGTATAGGACTCGGGACAGGGGCCTACGAGCAGTACTTC; cdr3_aa: CASSIGLGTGAYEQYF
d_call: -; j_call: TRBJ2-2; clone_size: -; v_call: TRBV4-1; cdr3_nt: TGCGCCAGCAGCCAAGCGCTTTGGAGGGAAATGAGTACCGGGGAGCTGTTTTTT; cdr3_aa: CASSQALWREMSTGELFF
d_call: -; j_call: TRBJ2-1; clone_size: -; v_call: TRBV9; cdr3_nt: TGTGCCAGCAGCGTAGTGGCTAGCATCTACAATGAGCAGTTCTTC; cdr3_aa: CASSVVASIYNEQFF
d_call: TRBD1; j_call: TRBJ2-3; clone_size: -; v_call: TRBV27; cdr3_nt: TGTGCCAGCACCGAGACAGGGGGCATGGATACGCAGTATTTT; cdr3_aa: CASTETGGMDTQYF
d_call: TRBD2; j_call: TRBJ2-3; clone_size: -; v_call: TRBV27; cdr3_nt: TGTGCCAGCAGTTTGGTAGCGGGGGACCTTAGCACAGATACGCAGTATTTT; cdr3_aa: CASSLVAGDLSTDTQYF
d_call: TRBD1; j_call: TRBJ2-7; clone_size: -; v_call: TRBV10-3; cdr3_nt: TGTGCCATCAGCGGAGGCGGTGGGACAGGGGTAGTCTACGAGCAGTACTTC; cdr3_aa: CAISGGGGTGVVYEQYF
d_call: -; j_call: TRBJ2-7; clone_size: -; v_call: TRBV7-6; cdr3_nt: TGTGCCAGCAGCTTTGGCCCGCCCTACGAGCAGTACTTC; cdr3_aa: CASSFGPPYEQYF
d_call: TRBD1; j_call: TRBJ1-1; clone_size: -; v_call: TRBV6-6; cdr3_nt: TGTGCCACCAATTCCGGACAGGTTTCGACTGAAGCTTTCTTT; cdr3_aa: CATNSGQVSTEAFF
d_call: TRBD2; j_call: TRBJ2-5; clone_size: -; v_call: TRBV7-9; cdr3_nt: TGTGCCAGCAGCCAAGGGACTAGCGGGAGGGCCCATGAGACCCAGTACTTC; cdr3_aa: CASSQGTSGRAHETQYF
d_call: TRBD1; j_call: TRBJ2-3; clone_size: -; v_call: TRBV7-8; cdr3_nt: TGTGCCAGCAGCTCGCTGATTGGGGACAGGGCGGTAGATACGCAGTATTTT; cdr3_aa: CASSSLIGDRAVDTQYF
d_call: -; j_call: TRBJ2-5; clone_size: -; v_call: TRBV27; cdr3_nt: TGTGCCAGCAGTCCGGGTAGTCCGGCGACCCAGTACTTC; cdr3_aa: CASSPGSPATQYF
d_call: -; j_call: TRBJ2-5; clone_size: -; v_call: TRBV7-6; cdr3_nt: TGTGCCAGCAGCCTACGCAGTGGGCCAGGGGAAGGGGAGACCCAGTACTTC; cdr3_aa: CASSLRSGPGEGETQYF
d_call: -; j_call: TRBJ1-1; clone_size: -; v_call: TRBV30; cdr3_nt: TGTGCCTGGAGTGTGCAGACTGAAGCTTTCTTT; cdr3_aa: CAWSVQTEAFF
d_call: TRBD1; j_call: TRBJ2-1; clone_size: -; v_call: TRBV7-7; cdr3_nt: TGTGCCAGCAGCTCGGGACAGGGCAACAGCTCCTACAATGAGCAGTTCTTC; cdr3_aa: CASSSGQGNSSYNEQFF
d_call: -; j_call: TRBJ1-4; clone_size: -; v_call: TRBV27; cdr3_nt: TGTGCCAGCAGTTTAGCAGGGAATGAAAAACTGTTTTTT; cdr3_aa: CASSLAGNEKLFF
d_call: -; j_call: TRBJ2-7; clone_size: -; v_call: TRBV15; cdr3_nt: TGTGCCACCAGCAGAGGCCCCCCAGGGTCCTACGAGCAGTACTTC; cdr3_aa: CATSRGPPGSYEQYF
d_call: -; j_call: TRBJ2-4; clone_size: -; v_call: TRBV4-3; cdr3_nt: TGCGCCAGCAGCCAAGATAACGGGGGTTTAGACATTCAGTACTTC; cdr3_aa: CASSQDNGGLDIQYF
d_call: -; j_call: TRBJ1-1; clone_size: once; v_call: TRBV5-4; cdr3_nt: TGTGCCAGCACTGAACATGATGAAGCTTTCTTT; cdr3_aa: CASTEHDEAFF
d_call: -; j_call: TRBJ2-3; clone_size: -; v_call: TRBV4-2; cdr3_nt: TGTGCCAGCAGCCAACTAGCCCATTCCCGCACAGATACGCAGTATTTT; cdr3_aa: CASSQLAHSRTDTQYF
d_call: -; j_call: TRBJ2-1; clone_size: -; v_call: TRBV7-9; cdr3_nt: TGTGCCAGCAGCTTAGTTACTAGTCTCAATGAGCAGTTCTTC; cdr3_aa: CASSLVTSLNEQFF
d_call: -; j_call: TRBJ1-6; clone_size: few; v_call: TRBV4-1; cdr3_nt: TGCGCCAGCAGCCATCTGACAGGAGAGCCAGGTTCACCCCTCCACTTT; cdr3_aa: CASSHLTGEPGSPLHF
d_call: TRBD2; j_call: TRBJ2-7; clone_size: -; v_call: TRBV7-9; cdr3_nt: TGTGCCAGCAGCTTAGCAGTGACTAGCTCGGACTACGAGCAGTACTTC; cdr3_aa: CASSLAVTSSDYEQYF
d_call: -; j_call: TRBJ2-5; clone_size: -; v_call: TRBV15; cdr3_nt: TGTGCCACCACCCCCCACCCAGGGGTGATGGAGACCCAGTACTTC; cdr3_aa: CATTPHPGVMETQYF
d_call: TRBD2; j_call: TRBJ2-1; clone_size: -; v_call: TRBV11-3; cdr3_nt: TGTGCCAGCAGCTTGACTAGCGAACCCTACAATGAGCAGTTCTTC; cdr3_aa: CASSLTSEPYNEQFF
d_call: TRBD1; j_call: TRBJ2-7; clone_size: once; v_call: TRBV7-6; cdr3_nt: TGTGCCAGCAGCTTTGAAGGGGGCATCAACGAGCAGTACTTC; cdr3_aa: CASSFEGGINEQYF
d_call: -; j_call: TRBJ1-1; clone_size: -; v_call: TRBV14; cdr3_nt: TGTGCCAGCAGCCAAGATTTGAGAGGCGGAGCTTTCTTT; cdr3_aa: CASSQDLRGGAFF
d_call: -; j_call: TRBJ1-1; clone_size: -; v_call: TRBV5-4; cdr3_nt: TGTGCCAGCAGCTTGGGATCTCTACAGGAAGCTTTCTTT; cdr3_aa: CASSLGSLQEAFF
d_call: -; j_call: TRBJ1-6; clone_size: -; v_call: TRBV15; cdr3_nt: TGTGCCACCAGCAGAACCGAGGGGGGGAATTCACCCCTCCACTTT; cdr3_aa: CATSRTEGGNSPLHF
d_call: TRBD2; j_call: TRBJ2-5; clone_size: -; v_call: TRBV5-4; cdr3_nt: TGTGCCAGCACCCTACGCGGGAGAGAGACCCAGTACTTC; cdr3_aa: CASTLRGRETQYF